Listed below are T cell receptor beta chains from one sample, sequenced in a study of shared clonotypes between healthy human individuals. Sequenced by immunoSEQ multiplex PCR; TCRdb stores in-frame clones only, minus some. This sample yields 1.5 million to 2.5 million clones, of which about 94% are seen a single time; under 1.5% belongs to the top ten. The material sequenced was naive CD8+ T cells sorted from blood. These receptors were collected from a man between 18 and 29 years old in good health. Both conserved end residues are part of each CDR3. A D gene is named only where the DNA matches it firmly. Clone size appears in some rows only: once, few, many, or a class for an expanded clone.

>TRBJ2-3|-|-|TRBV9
TGTGCCAGCAGCACCCACGGTGAGGATACGCAGTATTTT
CASSTHGEDTQYF
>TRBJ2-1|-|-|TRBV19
TGTGCCGTCGGGACTGGCTCAGCCCACAATGAGCAGTTCTTC
CAVGTGSAHNEQFF
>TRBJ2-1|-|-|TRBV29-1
TGCAGCGTTTTTAGTAATGAGCAGTTCTTC
CSVFSNEQFF
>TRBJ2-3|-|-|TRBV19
TGTGCCAGTAGTTTCGACTGGACGGAAGACACAGATACGCAGTATTTT
CASSFDWTEDTDTQYF
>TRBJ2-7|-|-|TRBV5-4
TGTGCCAGCAGCTTTAGGGGAAATAGGTACGAGCAGTACTTC
CASSFRGNRYEQYF
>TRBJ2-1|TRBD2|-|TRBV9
TGTGCCAGCAGCGTAGCTAGCGGGGTTAGGTATGAGCAGTTCTTC
CASSVASGVRYEQFF
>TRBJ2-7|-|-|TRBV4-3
TGCGCCAGCAGCTACCGCGGGACCGACGAGCAGTACTTC
CASSYRGTDEQYF
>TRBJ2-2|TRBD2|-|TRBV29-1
TGCAGCGCTATGACTAGCGGGGGGTTTTCCACCGGGGAGCTGTTTTTT
CSAMTSGGFSTGELFF
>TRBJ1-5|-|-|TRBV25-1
TGTGCCAGCAGTGAAGCAGGGGCAGGGCAGCCCCAGCATTTT
CASSEAGAGQPQHF
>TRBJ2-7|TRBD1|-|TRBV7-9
TGTGCCAGCAGCCCAAGGGGGCACGAGCAGTACTTC
CASSPRGHEQYF
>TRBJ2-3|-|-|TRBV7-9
TGTGCCAGCAGCGCCAGCGAAGGCACAGATACGCAGTATTTT
CASSASEGTDTQYF
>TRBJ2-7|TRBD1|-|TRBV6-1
TGTGCCAGCAGTGAACGAGGGGGCGGGTACGAGCAGTACTTC
CASSERGGGYEQYF
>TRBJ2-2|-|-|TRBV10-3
TGTGCCATCAGTGACGGTGCGGACACCGGGGAGCTGTTTTTT
CAISDGADTGELFF
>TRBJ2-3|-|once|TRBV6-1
TGTGCCAGCAGTGATTGGCTGCGGGCCCTCACAGATACGCAGTATTTT
CASSDWLRALTDTQYF
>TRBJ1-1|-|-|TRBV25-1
TGTGCCAGCAGTGAATATCCCCTAACAGGGTCGACTGAAGCTTTCTTT
CASSEYPLTGSTEAFF
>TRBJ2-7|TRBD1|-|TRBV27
TGTGCCAGCAGTTTAAGGGGGCCGATCTACGAGCAGTACTTC
CASSLRGPIYEQYF
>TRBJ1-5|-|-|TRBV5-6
TGTGCCAGCAGCTTGGCCGGCAATCAGCCCCAGCATTTT
CASSLAGNQPQHF
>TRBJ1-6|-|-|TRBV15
TGTGCCACCAGCATTGAAGGGTCGAATTCACCCCTCCACTTT
CATSIEGSNSPLHF
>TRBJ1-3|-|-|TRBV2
TGTGCCAGCAGTGAAACACGGGAAGGGGTTGGAAACACCATATATTTT
CASSETREGVGNTIYF
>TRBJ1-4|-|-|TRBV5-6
TGTGCCAGCAGCTTCGGGACAACTAATGAAAAACTGTTTTTT
CASSFGTTNEKLFF
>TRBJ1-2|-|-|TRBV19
TGTGCCAGTAGTACACAAGAGGGGTACTATGGCTACACCTTC
CASSTQEGYYGYTF
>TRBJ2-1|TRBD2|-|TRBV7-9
TGTGCCAGCAGCGGACTAGCGGGAGAACCTAGTGGGCAGTTCTTC
CASSGLAGEPSGQFF
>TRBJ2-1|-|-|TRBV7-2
TGTGCCAGCAGCTTTGGGGGACCTAATACGGTTTACAATGAGCAGTTCTTC
CASSFGGPNTVYNEQFF
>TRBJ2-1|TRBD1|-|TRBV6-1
TGTGCCAGCAGTGAAGACGGACAGGGTGCCAATGAGCAGTTCTTC
CASSEDGQGANEQFF
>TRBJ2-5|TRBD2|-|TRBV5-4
TGTGCCAGCAGCAGGACTAGCGGGAGCTTAGAGACCCAGTACTTC
CASSRTSGSLETQYF
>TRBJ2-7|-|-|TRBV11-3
TGTGCCAGCAGCTGGGGTGATAGGGGGGGCCTTTATCGGCTCGAGCAGTACTTC
CASSWGDRGGLYRLEQYF
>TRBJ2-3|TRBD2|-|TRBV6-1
TGTGCCAGCAGTGACATGTCTAGCGGGGCTAATACGCAGTATTTT
CASSDMSSGANTQYF
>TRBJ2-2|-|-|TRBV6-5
TGTGCCAGCAGTTACGTCCCGGAGGGGACCGGGGAGCTGTTTTTT
CASSYVPEGTGELFF
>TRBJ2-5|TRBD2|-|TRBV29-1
TGCAGCGCCCGAATGCGGGAGGCGTGGGAGACCCAGTACTTC
CSARMREAWETQYF
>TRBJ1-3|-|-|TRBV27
TGTGCCAGCAGCTACCCCGGCGGAGGGGTCGGAAACACCATATATTTT
CASSYPGGGVGNTIYF
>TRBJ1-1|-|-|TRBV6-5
TGTGCCAGCAGGGATCCAAACACTGAAGCTTTCTTT
CASRDPNTEAFF
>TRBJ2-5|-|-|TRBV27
TGTGCCAGCAGTTTAGGGGGTTGGACTGGTCAAGAGACCCAGTACTTC
CASSLGGWTGQETQYF
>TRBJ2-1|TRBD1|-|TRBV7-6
TGTGCCAGCAGCTTAACGAGGGGGCAAAATGAGCAGTTCTTC
CASSLTRGQNEQFF
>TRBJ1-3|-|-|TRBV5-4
TGTGCCAGCAGCTTGTCGCCGGGCTCTGGAAACACCATATATTTT
CASSLSPGSGNTIYF
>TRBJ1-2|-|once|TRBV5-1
TGCGCCAGCAGCCCGCGCACAGGATATGGCTACACCTTC
CASSPRTGYGYTF